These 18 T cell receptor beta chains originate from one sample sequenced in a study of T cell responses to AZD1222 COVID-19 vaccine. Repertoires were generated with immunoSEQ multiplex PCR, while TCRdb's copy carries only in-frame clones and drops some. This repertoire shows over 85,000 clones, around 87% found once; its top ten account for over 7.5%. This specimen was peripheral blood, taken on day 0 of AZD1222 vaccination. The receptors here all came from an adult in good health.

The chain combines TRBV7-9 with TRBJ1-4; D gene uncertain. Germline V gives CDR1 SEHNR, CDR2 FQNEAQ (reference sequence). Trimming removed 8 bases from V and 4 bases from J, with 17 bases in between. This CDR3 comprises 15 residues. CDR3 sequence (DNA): TGTGCCAGCTCCCCGGAGGGTCGAGGTAATGAAAAACTGTTTTTT. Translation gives CASSPEGRGNEKLFF. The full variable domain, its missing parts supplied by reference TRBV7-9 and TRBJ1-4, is DTGVSQNPRHKITKRGQNVTFRCDPISEHNRLYWYRQTLGQGPEFLTYFQNEAQLEKSRLLSDRFSAERPKGSFSTLEIQRTEQGDSAMYLCASSPEGRGNEKLFFGSGTQLSVL.

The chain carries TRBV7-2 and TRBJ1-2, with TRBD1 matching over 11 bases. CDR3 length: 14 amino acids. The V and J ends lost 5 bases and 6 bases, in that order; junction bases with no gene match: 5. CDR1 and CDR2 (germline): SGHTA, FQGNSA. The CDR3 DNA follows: TGTGCCAGCAGCCGGAAGGGACAGGGGGATGGCTACACCTTC. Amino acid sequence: CASSRKGQGDGYTF.

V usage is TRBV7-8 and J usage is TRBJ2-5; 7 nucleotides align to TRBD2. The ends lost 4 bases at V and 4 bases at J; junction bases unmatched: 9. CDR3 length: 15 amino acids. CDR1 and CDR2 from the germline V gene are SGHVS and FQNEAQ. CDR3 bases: TGTGCCAGCAGCTCGCGACTAGCTGGGGCAGAGACCCAGTACTTC. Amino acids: CASSSRLAGAETQYF. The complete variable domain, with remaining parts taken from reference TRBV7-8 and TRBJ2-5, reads GAGVSQSPRYKVAKRGQDVALRCDPISGHVSLFWYQQALGQGPEFLTYFQNEAQLDKSGLPSDRFFAERPEGSVSTLKIQRTQQEDSAVYLCASSSRLAGAETQYFGPGTRLLVL.

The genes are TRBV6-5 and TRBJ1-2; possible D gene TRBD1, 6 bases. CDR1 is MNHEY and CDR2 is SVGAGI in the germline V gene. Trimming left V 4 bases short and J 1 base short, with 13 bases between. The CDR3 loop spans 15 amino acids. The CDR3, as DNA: TGTGCCAGCAGTTCGGACAGAAGATTTAACTATGGCTACACCTTC. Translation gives CASSSDRRFNYGYTF.

The chain's CDR3 is CASSLVSGGAYNEQFF. The CDR3 nucleotides are TGCGCCAGCAGCTTGGTTTCGGGGGGCGCCTACAATGAGCAGTTCTTC. The rearrangement joins TRBV5-1 to TRBJ2-1, with a possible D match to TRBD2 (7 bases). This CDR3 spans 16 amino acids. Per germline, CDR1 SGHRS and CDR2 YFSETQ. V was pared by 0 bases and J by 2 bases, with 12 bases between. Together with reference TRBV5-1 and TRBJ2-1, the CDR3 gives the full variable domain: KAGVTQTPRYLIKTRGQQVTLSCSPISGHRSVSWYQQTPGQGLQFLFEYFSETQRNKGNFPGRFSGRQFSNSRSEMNVSTLELGDSALYLCASSLVSGGAYNEQFFGPGTRLTVL.

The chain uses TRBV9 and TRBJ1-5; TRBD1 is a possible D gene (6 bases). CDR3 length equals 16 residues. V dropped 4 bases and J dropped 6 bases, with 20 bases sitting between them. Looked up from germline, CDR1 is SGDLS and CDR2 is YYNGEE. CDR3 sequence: CASSPRGEGPTQPQHF. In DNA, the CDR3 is TGTGCCAGCAGCCCAAGGGGGGAGGGGCCCACTCAGCCCCAGCATTTT.

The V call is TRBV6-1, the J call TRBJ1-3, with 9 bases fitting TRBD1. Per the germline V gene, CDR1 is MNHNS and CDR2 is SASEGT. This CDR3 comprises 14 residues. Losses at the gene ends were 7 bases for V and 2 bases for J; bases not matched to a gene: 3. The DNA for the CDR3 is TGTGCCAGCATTAGGACAGGGGCTGGAAACACCATATATTTT. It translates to CASIRTGAGNTIYF.

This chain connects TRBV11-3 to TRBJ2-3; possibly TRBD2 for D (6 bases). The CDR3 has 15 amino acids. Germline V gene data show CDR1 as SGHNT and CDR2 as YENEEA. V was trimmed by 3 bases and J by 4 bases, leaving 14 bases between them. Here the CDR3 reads CASSFGDGGPDTQYF. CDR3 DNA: TGTGCCAGCAGCTTTGGGGATGGAGGGCCAGATACGCAGTATTTT.

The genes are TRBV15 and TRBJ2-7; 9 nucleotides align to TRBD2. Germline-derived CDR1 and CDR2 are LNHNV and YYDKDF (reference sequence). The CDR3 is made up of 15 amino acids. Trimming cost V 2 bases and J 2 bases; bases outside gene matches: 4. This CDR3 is CATSRSSGVPYEQYF. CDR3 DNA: TGTGCCACCAGCAGATCTAGCGGGGTCCCCTACGAGCAGTACTTC.

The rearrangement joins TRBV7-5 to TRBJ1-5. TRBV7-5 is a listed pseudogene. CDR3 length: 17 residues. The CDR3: CVRSHGNRLRDNQPQHF. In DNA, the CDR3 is TGTGTCAGAAGCCACGGTAACCGATTGAGGGACAATCAGCCCCAGCATTTT.

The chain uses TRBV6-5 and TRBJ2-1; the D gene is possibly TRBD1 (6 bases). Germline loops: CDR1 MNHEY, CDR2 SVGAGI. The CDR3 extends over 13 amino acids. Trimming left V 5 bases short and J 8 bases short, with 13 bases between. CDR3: CASSNRVGDEQFF. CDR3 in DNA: TGTGCCAGCAGTAACAGGGTTGGGGATGAGCAGTTCTTC.

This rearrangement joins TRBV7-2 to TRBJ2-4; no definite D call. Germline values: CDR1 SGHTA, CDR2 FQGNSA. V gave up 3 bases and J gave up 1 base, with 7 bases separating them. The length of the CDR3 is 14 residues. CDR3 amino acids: CASSLGWAKNIQYF. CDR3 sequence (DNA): TGTGCCAGCAGCTTGGGTTGGGCCAAAAACATTCAGTACTTC.

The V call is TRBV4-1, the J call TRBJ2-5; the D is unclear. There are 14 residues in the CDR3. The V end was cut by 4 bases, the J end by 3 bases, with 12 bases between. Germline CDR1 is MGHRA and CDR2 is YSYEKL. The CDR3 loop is CASSPYSGEETQYF. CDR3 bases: TGCGCCAGCAGCCCTTACAGTGGGGAAGAGACCCAGTACTTC.

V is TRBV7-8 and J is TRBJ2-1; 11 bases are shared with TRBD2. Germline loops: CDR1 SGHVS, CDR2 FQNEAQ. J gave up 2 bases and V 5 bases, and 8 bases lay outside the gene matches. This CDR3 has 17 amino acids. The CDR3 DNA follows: TGTGCCAGCAGCGCGCTAGCGGGGGGACTTCCCTACAATGAGCAGTTCTTC. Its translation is CASSALAGGLPYNEQFF.

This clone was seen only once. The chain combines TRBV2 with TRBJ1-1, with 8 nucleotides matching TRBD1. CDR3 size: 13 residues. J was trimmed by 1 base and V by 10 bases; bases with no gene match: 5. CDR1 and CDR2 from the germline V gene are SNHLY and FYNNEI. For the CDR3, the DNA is TGTGCCACTACAGGGGGGGAGAACACTGAAGCTTTCTTT. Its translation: CATTGGENTEAFF. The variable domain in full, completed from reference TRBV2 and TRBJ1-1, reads EPEVTQTPSHQVTQMGQEVILRCVPISNHLYFYWYRQILGQKVEFLVSFYNNEISEKSEIFDDQFSVERPDGSNFTLKIRSTKLEDSAMYFCATTGGENTEAFFGQGTRLTVV.

The CDR3 here is CASSSPGNTEAFF. The CDR3 DNA sequence: TGTGCCAGCAGTTCCCCGGGGAACACTGAAGCTTTCTTT. This chain uses TRBV27 with TRBJ1-1, with D uncertain. CDR3 size: 13 residues. With 4 bases removed from V and 1 base from J, the gap between germline ends came to 7 bases. The V gene's germline CDR1 is MNHEY and CDR2 SMNVEV (reference sequence).

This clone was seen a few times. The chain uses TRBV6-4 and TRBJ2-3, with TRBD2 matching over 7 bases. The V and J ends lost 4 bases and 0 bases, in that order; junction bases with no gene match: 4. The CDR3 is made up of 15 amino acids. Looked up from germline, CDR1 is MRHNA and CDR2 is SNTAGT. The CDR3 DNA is TGTGCCAGCAGTGCGGCGGGACTAAGCACAGATACGCAGTATTTT. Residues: CASSAAGLSTDTQYF.

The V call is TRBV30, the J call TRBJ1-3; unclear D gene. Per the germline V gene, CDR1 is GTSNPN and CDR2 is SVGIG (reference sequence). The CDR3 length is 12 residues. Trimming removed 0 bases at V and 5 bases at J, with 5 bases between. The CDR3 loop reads CAWSVPRNTIYF. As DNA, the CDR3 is TGTGCCTGGAGTGTACCCAGAAACACCATATATTTT.